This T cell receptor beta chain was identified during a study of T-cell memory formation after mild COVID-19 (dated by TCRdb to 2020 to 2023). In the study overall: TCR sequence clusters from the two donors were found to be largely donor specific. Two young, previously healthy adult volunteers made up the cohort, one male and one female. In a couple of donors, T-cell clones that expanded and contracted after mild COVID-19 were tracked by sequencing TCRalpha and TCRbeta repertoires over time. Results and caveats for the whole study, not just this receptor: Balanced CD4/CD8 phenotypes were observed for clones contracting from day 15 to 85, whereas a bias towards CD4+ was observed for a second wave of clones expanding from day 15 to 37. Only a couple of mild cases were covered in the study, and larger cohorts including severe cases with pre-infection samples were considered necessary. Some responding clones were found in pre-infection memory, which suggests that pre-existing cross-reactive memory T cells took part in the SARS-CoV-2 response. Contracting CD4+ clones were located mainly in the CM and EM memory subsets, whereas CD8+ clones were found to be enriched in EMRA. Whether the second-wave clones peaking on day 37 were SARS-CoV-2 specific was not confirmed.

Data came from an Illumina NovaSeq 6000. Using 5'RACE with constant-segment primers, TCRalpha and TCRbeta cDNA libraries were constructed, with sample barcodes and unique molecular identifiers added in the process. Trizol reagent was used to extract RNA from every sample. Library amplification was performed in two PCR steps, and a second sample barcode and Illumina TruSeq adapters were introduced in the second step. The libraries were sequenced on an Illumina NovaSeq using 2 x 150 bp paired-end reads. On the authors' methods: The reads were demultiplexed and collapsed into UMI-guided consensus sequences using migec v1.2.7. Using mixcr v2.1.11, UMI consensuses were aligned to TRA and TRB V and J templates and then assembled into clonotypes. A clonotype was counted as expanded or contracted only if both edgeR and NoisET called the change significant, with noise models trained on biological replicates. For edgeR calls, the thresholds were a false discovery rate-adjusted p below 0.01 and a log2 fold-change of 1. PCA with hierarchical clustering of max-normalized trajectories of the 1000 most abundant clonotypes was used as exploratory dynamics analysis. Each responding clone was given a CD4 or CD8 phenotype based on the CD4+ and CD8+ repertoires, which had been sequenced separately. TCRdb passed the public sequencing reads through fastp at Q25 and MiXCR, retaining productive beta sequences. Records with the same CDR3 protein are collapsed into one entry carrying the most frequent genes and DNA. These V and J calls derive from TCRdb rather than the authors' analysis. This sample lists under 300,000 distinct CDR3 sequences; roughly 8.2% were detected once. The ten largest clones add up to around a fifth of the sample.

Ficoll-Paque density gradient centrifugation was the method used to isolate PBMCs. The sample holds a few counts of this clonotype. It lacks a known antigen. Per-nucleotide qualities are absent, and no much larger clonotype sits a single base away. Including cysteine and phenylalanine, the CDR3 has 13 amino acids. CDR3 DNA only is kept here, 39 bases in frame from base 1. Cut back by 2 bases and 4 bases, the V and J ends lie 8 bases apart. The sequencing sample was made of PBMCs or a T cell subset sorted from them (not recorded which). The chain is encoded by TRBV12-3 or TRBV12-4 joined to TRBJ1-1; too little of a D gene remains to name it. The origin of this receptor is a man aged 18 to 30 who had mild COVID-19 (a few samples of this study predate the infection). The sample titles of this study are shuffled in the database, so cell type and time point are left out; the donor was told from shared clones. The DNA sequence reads TGTGCCAGCAGTTTAAGGGCCCGCACTGAAGCTTTCTTT. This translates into CASSLRARTEAFF.